This entry features one T cell receptor (beta chain) sequence. This specimen belongs to a study of blood T cell repertoires in COVID-19. Study-wide context: The United States, Italy and Spain provided the acute and convalescent COVID-19 samples.

Symptom resolution, clearance, or two negative PCRs marked donors in Cohort 3 as recovered. Trimming shortened V by 5 bases and J by 3 bases, and 20 bases separated the two germline ends. The CDR3 totals 17 residues. CDR1 and CDR2 (germline): LNHDA, SQIVND (reference sequence). The method was immunoSEQ multiplex PCR; TCRdb's version includes in-frame clones alone and lacks a portion of them. The sample has some 420,000 clones; approximately 92% are singletons. The sequenced sample consisted of PBMCs or T cells enriched from blood (not recorded which). This clonotype was obtained from a young man who had recovered from COVID-19. The rearrangement uses TRBV19 and TRBJ1-3; no definite D call. The CDR3 is CASSSTSSSHRGNTIYF. For the CDR3, the DNA is TGTGCCAGTAGTTCGACATCGAGCAGCCACCGTGGAAACACCATATATTTT.